Detailed here is one TCR beta chain. As yet, its antigen is unknown. Germline V gene sequence: CDR1 SGHTA, CDR2 FQGNSA. Trimming at V came to 5 bases and at J to 4 bases, leaving 12 bases not matched to a gene. The CDR3 runs 16 residues. The data were taken from a study of graft-versus-host responses after intestinal transplantation. Study background: Every transplant recipient was induced with anti-thymocyte globulin, then maintained on tacrolimus and steroids for roughly 3 years. Study-wide results and caveats: Individuals who had graft-donor T cell macrochimerism had allografts that showed high graft-versus-host to host-versus-graft clonal ratios. There were GvH clones found in recipient marrow, and some of them appeared first in ileum or blood.

Sequencing was performed with immunoSEQ multiplex PCR; in TCRdb, only in-frame clones are kept and a portion is missing. The table lists roughly 69,000 clones, 92% of them singletons. This chain uses TRBV7-2 with TRBJ2-7; 9 bases map to TRBD2. The source material was bone marrow, sampled almost 750 days after intestinal transplantation. This receptor was taken from a human patient who received an intestinal transplant, so some T cells may come from the graft donor. The CDR3 DNA reads as TGTGCCAGCAGCGAAACTAGGGGCGGGAGGGCGTACGAGCAGTACTTC. It translates to CASSETRGGRAYEQYF.